The 14 T cell receptor beta chains reported below all come from one sample, sequenced in a study of human T cells and chemical hapten exposure. Regarding time point: patch test 2, 6 weeks after DPC sensitization. Treatment in this sample: therapeutic diphenylcyclopropenone sensitization with weekly scalp DPC. TCRdb reanalysed the RACE reads using MiXCR and keeps one entry per CDR3 protein. The sample yields roughly 100,000 distinct CDR3 sequences, 9% to 9.5% seen once. This material consisted of whole blood, taken in connection with sensitization to the hapten diphenylcyclopropenone (DPC). The source is a middle-aged woman with alopecia areata. Some clones in this sample may be carry-over from other donors' samples.

This clonotype was detected ten times or more. The chain is built from TRBV28 and TRBJ1-5; the D is unclear. This CDR3 has 16 residues. Germline V gene lookup returns CDR1 MDHEN and CDR2 SYDVKM. V was pared by 5 bases and J by 0 bases, with 14 bases between. The DNA for the CDR3 is TGTGCCAGCAGTCTCAAAGGCTTTTATAGCAATCAGCCCCAGCATTTT. Amino acids: CASSLKGFYSNQPQHF.

This clonotype was detected many times. The chain links TRBV6-6 to TRBJ2-7; 13 positions match TRBD2. Germline CDR1 reads MNHNY; CDR2 reads SVGAGI (reference sequence). CDR3 size: 16 residues. Losses at the gene ends were 5 bases for V and 2 bases for J; bases not matched to a gene: 6. CDR3 loop: CASSTTGTSGTYEQYF. The CDR3 DNA follows: TGTGCCAGCAGTACCACCGGGACTAGCGGGACCTACGAGCAGTACTTC.

This clonotype was observed many times. The chain links TRBV6-5 to TRBJ1-1; tentatively, D is TRBD1 (5 bases). The CDR3 is made up of 14 amino acids. V was shortened by 5 bases and J by 1 base, with 11 bases between the two germline ends. Germline lookup yields CDR1 MNHEY and CDR2 SVGAGI. The CDR3 bases are TGTGCCAGCAGTCCGCCCAGGGCGAACACTGAAGCTTTCTTT. Translation gives CASSPPRANTEAFF.

This clonotype was observed many times. The chain couples TRBV27 to TRBJ2-1; possibly TRBD2 for D (5 bases). This CDR3 is 15 amino acids long. The V and J ends lost 1 base and 10 bases respectively, with 17 bases between them. Germline V gene lookup returns CDR1 MNHEY and CDR2 SMNVEV (reference sequence). For the CDR3, the DNA is TGTGCCAGCAGTTTATTGAACCGAAGAGAGGGCGAGCAGTTCTTC. Amino acid sequence: CASSLLNRREGEQFF.

This clonotype has a count of ten or more. This rearrangement joins TRBV3-1 to TRBJ2-2; D uncertain. The V end was cut by 8 bases, the J end by 6 bases, with 7 bases between. The CDR3 extends over 11 amino acids. Germline V gives CDR1 LGHDT, CDR2 YNNKEL (reference sequence). In DNA, the CDR3 is TGTGCCAGCTCCCAGGCCGGGGAGCTGTTTTTT. It translates to CASSQAGELFF. Combining the CDR3 with reference TRBV3-1 and TRBJ2-2 gives the whole variable domain DTAVSQTPKYLVTQMGNDKSIKCEQNLGHDTMYWYKQDSKKFLKIMFSYNNKELIINETVPNRFSPKSPDKAHLNLHINSLELGDSAVYFCASSQAGELFFGEGSRLTVL.

This clonotype was detected many times. The chain joins TRBV11-2 to TRBJ2-1; D tentatively fits TRBD1 or TRBD2 (5 bases each). In germline, CDR1 is SGHAT, CDR2 FQNNGV. CDR3 size: 12 residues. Trimming took off 8 bases at V and 6 bases at J, with 11 bases between the two ends. CDR3 loop: CASRGTVNEQFF. In nucleotides, the CDR3 is TGTGCCAGCCGAGGGACCGTCAATGAGCAGTTCTTC. Full variable domain (outside the CDR3, taken from reference TRBV11-2 and TRBJ2-1): EAGVAQSPRYKIIEKRQSVAFWCNPISGHATLYWYQQILGQGPKLLIQFQNNGVVDDSQLPKDRFSAERLKGVDSTLKIQPAKLEDSAVYLCASRGTVNEQFFGPGTRLTVL.

This clonotype was observed a handful of times. This sequence joins TRBV4-2 and TRBJ2-3; 8 bases align to TRBD1. CDR1 and CDR2 from the germline V gene are LGHNA and YNFKEQ. Unmatched junction bases numbered 7, after V lost 1 base and J lost 7 bases. CDR3 length: 15 amino acids. The CDR3 bases are TGTGCCAGCAGCCAAGCCCAAACAGGGGGTAATACGCAGTATTTT. This encodes CASSQAQTGGNTQYF.

The chain joins TRBV28 to TRBJ2-3; D is undetermined. The CDR3 totals 11 residues. V was shortened by 7 bases and J by 2 bases, with 4 bases between the two germline ends. In germline, CDR1 is MDHEN, CDR2 SYDVKM. CDR3 residues: CASMYTDTQYF. CDR3 coding DNA: TGTGCCAGCATGTACACAGATACGCAGTATTTT. The full variable domain, rest sourced from reference TRBV28 and TRBJ2-3, is DVKVTQSSRYLVKRTGEKVFLECVQDMDHENMFWYRQDPGLGLRLIYFSYDVKMKEKGDIPEGYSVSREKKERFSLILESASTNQTSMYLCASMYTDTQYFGPGTRLTVL.

This clonotype was seen a few times. V is TRBV9 and J is TRBJ1-2, with TRBD1 as a possible D gene (6 bases). Germline values: CDR1 SGDLS, CDR2 YYNGEE. This CDR3 has 14 residues. Trimming removed 4 bases at V and 7 bases at J, with 17 bases between. The CDR3 nucleotides read TGTGCCAGCAGCAAAGGGGGGACACCTGCTGGCTACACCTTC. Translating it yields CASSKGGTPAGYTF.

This clonotype was recorded many times. The chain links TRBV2 to TRBJ2-6; 9 bases align to TRBD1. Germline-derived CDR1 and CDR2 are SNHLY and FYNNEI. V shed 3 bases and J 0 bases; nucleotides not matched to a gene: 0. The CDR3 spans 16 residues. CDR3 loop: CASSETGGSGANVLTF. The CDR3 DNA follows: TGTGCCAGCAGTGAGACAGGGGGCTCTGGGGCCAACGTCCTGACTTTC.

J is TRBJ2-3 and V is TRBV28, with D possibly matching TRBD2 (6 bases). The V gene's germline CDR1 is MDHEN and CDR2 SYDVKM. This CDR3 is built from 14 residues. The V gene lost 3 bases and the J gene lost 3 bases, with 10 bases spanning the gap. The CDR3 DNA reads as TGTGCCAGCAGTTTTCGGACTAAGACAGATACGCAGTATTTT. Its protein product is CASSFRTKTDTQYF.

This clonotype was seen at least ten times. J is TRBJ2-5 and V is TRBV7-3; 7 nucleotides agree with TRBD1. Per germline, CDR1 SGHTA and CDR2 FQGTGA. V lost 1 base and J lost 1; bases outside the gene matches: 3. The CDR3 contains 15 residues. This CDR3 is CASSLIRTGQETQYF. In DNA form, the CDR3 reads TGTGCCAGCAGCTTAATCCGGACAGGCCAAGAGACCCAGTACTTC.

This clonotype has a count of ten or more. The rearrangement uses TRBV20-1 and TRBJ1-1; 8 bases are a match to TRBD1. In germline, CDR1 is DFQATT, CDR2 SNEGSKA (reference sequence). V lost 2 bases to trimming and J lost 5 bases; unmatched junction nucleotides: 4. This CDR3 spans 13 amino acids. CDR3 protein: CSARQGARTEAFF. The CDR3 DNA reads TGCAGTGCTAGACAGGGGGCGCGTACTGAAGCTTTCTTT.

This clonotype was detected ten times or more. The V and J genes are TRBV9 and TRBJ2-7, with TRBD2 matching over 14 bases. The length of the CDR3 is 16 residues. Per the germline V gene, CDR1 is SGDLS and CDR2 is YYNGEE. The V segment lost 4 bases and the J segment 2 bases; nucleotides outside the gene matches: 5. CDR3 region: CASSPQGLAGAYEQYF. For the CDR3, the DNA is TGTGCCAGCAGCCCCCAGGGACTAGCGGGAGCCTACGAGCAGTACTTC. The full variable domain, its missing parts supplied by reference TRBV9 and TRBJ2-7, is DSGVTQTPKHLITATGQRVTLRCSPRSGDLSVYWYQQSLDQGLQFLIQYYNGEERAKGNILERFSAQQFPDLHSELNLSSLELGDSALYFCASSPQGLAGAYEQYFGPGTRLTVT.